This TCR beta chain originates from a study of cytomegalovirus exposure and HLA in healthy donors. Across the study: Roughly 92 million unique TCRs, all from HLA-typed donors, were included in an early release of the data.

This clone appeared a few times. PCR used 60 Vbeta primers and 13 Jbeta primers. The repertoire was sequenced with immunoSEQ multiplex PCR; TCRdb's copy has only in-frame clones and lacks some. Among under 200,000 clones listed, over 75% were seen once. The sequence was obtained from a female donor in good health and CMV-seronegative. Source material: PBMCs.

The CDR3 DNA is TGCGCCAGCAGCCTCACTAGCGAAGTCATCACCGGGGAGCTGTTTTTT. Amino acid sequence: CASSLTSEVITGELFF. The gene calls are TRBV5-1 and TRBJ2-2, with 7 bases aligning to TRBD2. Germline CDR1 and CDR2: SGHRS and YFSETQ. J gave up 4 bases and V 4 bases, and 10 bases lay outside the gene matches. The CDR3 is 16 amino acids.